A single sample gave rise to the 23 T cell receptor beta chains below, sequenced in a study of T cells in Graves' hyperthyroidism and ophthalmopathy. Amplification yielded TCR beta CDR3 regions, with RNA transcripts as the source. The TCR CDR3 first-round RT-PCR relied on the HTBI primer set. Each CDR3 protein is one row after TCRdb ran MiXCR on the multiplex PCR reads. The sample lists 500,000 to 800,000 distinct CDR3 sequences, more than 12% occurring once. Sequenced material: blood. The source is a woman between 45 and 65 years old with Graves' ophthalmopathy.

This clonotype was observed at least ten times. CDR3 sequence reads: CRAMVGNSYNEQFF. CDR3 in DNA: TGCAGGGCCATGGTCGGTAACTCCTACAATGAGCAGTTCTTC. The chain uses TRBV20-1 and TRBJ2-1; D unresolved. CDR1 DFQATT and CDR2 SNEGSKA come from the germline V gene (reference sequence). There are 14 residues in the CDR3.

The J gene is TRBJ2-7, the V gene TRBV6-2 or TRBV6-3; 10 nucleotides match TRBD2. The J segment lost 4 bases and the V segment lost 6 bases, leaving 9 bases of the junction unmatched. Germline V lookup: CDR1 MNHEY, CDR2 SVGEGT. CDR3 length: 15 residues. For the CDR3, the DNA is TGTGCCAGCAGAAACCCCGGGACTAGCGAATACGAGCAGTACTTC. Residues: CASRNPGTSEYEQYF.

The chain joins TRBV6-1 to TRBJ2-1; weak D call: TRBD1 (5 bases). The CDR3 is 15 amino acids. Germline V gene data show CDR1 as MNHNS and CDR2 as SASEGT. V was clipped by 5 bases and J by 7 bases, with 18 bases between them. CDR3 amino acids: CASSQRQLALNEQFF. CDR3 nucleotides: TGTGCCAGCAGTCAAAGACAGTTAGCCTTAAATGAGCAGTTCTTC.

This clonotype occurred a few times. J is TRBJ2-5 and V is TRBV7-2; TRBD2 agrees at 12 bases. Trimming removed 4 bases from V and 3 bases from J; junction bases left unmatched: 12. CDR1 and CDR2 (germline): SGHTA, FQGNSA. The CDR3 sequence is 18 residues long. The CDR3 DNA follows: TGTGCCAGCAGCTACGCCTGGCCGGGACTAGCGGGTGAAGAGACCCAGTACTTC. Translating gives CASSYAWPGLAGEETQYF.

This clonotype occurred many times. The chain links TRBV2 to TRBJ2-3, with TRBD2 as a possible D gene (6 bases). The germline V and J ends were trimmed by 5 bases and 1 base, with 10 bases remaining between them. Germline CDR1 and CDR2: SNHLY and FYNNEI. This CDR3 is 14 amino acids long. CDR3 in amino acids: CASSRDLRTDTQYF. The CDR3 coding sequence is TGTGCCAGCAGTAGGGACTTACGCACAGATACGCAGTATTTT. The full variable domain, completed using reference TRBV2 and TRBJ2-3, is EPEVTQTPSHQVTQMGQEVILRCVPISNHLYFYWYRQILGQKVEFLVSFYNNEISEKSEIFDDQFSVERPDGSNFTLKIRSTKLEDSAMYFCASSRDLRTDTQYFGPGTRLTVL.

This clonotype has ten or more counts. The chain combines TRBV20-1 with TRBJ2-3, with D maybe TRBD2 (5 bases). In germline, CDR1 is DFQATT, CDR2 SNEGSKA (reference sequence). Trimming left V 4 bases short and J 2 bases short, with 10 bases between. The CDR3 loop spans 13 amino acids. CDR3 in amino acids: CSAKAEITDTQYF. The CDR3 bases are TGCAGTGCTAAAGCGGAGATCACAGATACGCAGTATTTT.

On this clonotype: A much larger clonotype is one base distant, so this may be a read error. The conserved closing phenylalanine or tryptophan is absent in this CDR3, likely reflecting a read error. The chain carries TRBV7-3 and TRBJ1-1; D may be TRBD1 (5 bases). This CDR3 is 14 amino acids long. Germline V gene lookup returns CDR1 SGHTA and CDR2 FQGTGA. Trimming took off 0 bases at V and 6 bases at J, with 11 bases between the two ends. The CDR3 nucleotides are TGTGCCAGCAGCTTAACGGGGGGGGAGGCTGAAGCTTTCCTT. Translation: CASSLTGGEAEAFL.

The CDR3 sequence: CASSLGPGLAEVQYF. The CDR3 DNA reads as TGTGCCAGCAGCTTGGGCCCGGGACTAGCGGAGGTTCAGTACTTC. The genes are TRBV7-2 and TRBJ2-4; TRBD2 matches 11 bases. The CDR3 has 15 amino acids. V lost 3 bases, J lost 11 bases, and 9 bases stayed unmatched. The germline CDR1 and CDR2 sequences are SGHTA and FQGNSA.

The V call is TRBV10-3, the J call TRBJ2-2; 13 bases are shared with TRBD2. There are 15 residues in the CDR3. After removal of 8 bases from V and 7 bases from J, the junction contained 7 bases not matched to a gene. Germline V gene data show CDR1 as ENHRY and CDR2 as SYGVKD. CDR3: CAILGTSGNGGELFF. Written as DNA, the CDR3 is TGTGCCATCCTTGGGACTAGCGGGAATGGCGGGGAGCTGTTTTTT.

This clonotype was detected ten times or more. The J gene is TRBJ2-7, the V gene TRBV13, with TRBD1 matching 10 bases. The CDR3 spans 13 residues. V trimming: 5 bases; J trimming: 6 bases; junction bases outside the gene matches: 4. The germline V gene encodes CDR1 PRHDT and CDR2 FYEKMQ (reference sequence). Here the CDR3 reads CASSPRDRGEQYF. The CDR3 bases are TGTGCCAGCAGCCCCCGGGACAGGGGCGAGCAGTACTTC.

A few counts support this clonotype. The V and J genes are TRBV7-9 and TRBJ1-2; TRBD1 matches at 7 bases. In germline, CDR1 is SEHNR, CDR2 FQNEAQ (reference sequence). J lost 2 bases, V lost 5 bases, and 14 bases had no gene match. The CDR3 length is 17 residues. The CDR3 protein is CASSTVRGQSANYGYTF. The CDR3 nucleotides are TGTGCCAGCAGCACAGTTAGGGGGCAGTCAGCGAACTATGGCTACACCTTC.

This chain joins TRBV5-6 and TRBJ1-1; 8 bases map to TRBD1. There are 15 residues in the CDR3. Looked up from germline, CDR1 is SGHDT and CDR2 is YYEEEE. Trimming cost V 2 bases and J 1 base; bases outside gene matches: 4. The CDR3 here is CASSFQGASNTEAFF. CDR3 DNA sequence: TGTGCCAGCAGCTTTCAGGGGGCGTCGAACACTGAAGCTTTCTTT.

This clonotype was observed many times. J is TRBJ1-1 and V is TRBV6-1; 7 bases are shared with TRBD1. In germline, CDR1 is MNHNS, CDR2 SASEGT. This CDR3 comprises 14 residues. V lost 5 bases to trimming and J lost 1 base; unmatched junction nucleotides: 4. The CDR3 nucleotides are TGTGCCAGCAGTTGGAGGGGGCAGAACACTGAAGCTTTCTTT. It specifies CASSWRGQNTEAFF.

This clonotype appeared a few times. The chain joins TRBV15 to TRBJ1-4; TRBD1 aligns across 7 bases. Germline CDR1 and CDR2: LNHNV and YYDKDF (reference sequence). CDR3 length: 15 amino acids. V dropped 2 bases and J dropped 8; count of bases not matched to a gene: 8. CDR3 DNA sequence: TGTGCCACCAGCAGATTCCGACAGGGCGGGGAAAAACTGTTTTTT. It is translated as CATSRFRQGGEKLFF.

This clonotype was detected many times. The chain has TRBV11-2 and TRBJ1-2; 9 bases map to TRBD1. The V gene end was trimmed by 5 bases and the J gene end by 8 bases; junction bases not matched to a gene: 6. CDR1 is SGHAT, CDR2 FQNNGV, per germline. The CDR3 covers 13 residues. The CDR3 protein is CASSTTGTGGYTF. As DNA, the CDR3 is TGTGCCAGCAGCACTACCGGGACAGGGGGCTACACCTTC. Filled out from reference TRBV11-2 and TRBJ1-2, the complete variable domain reads EAGVAQSPRYKIIEKRQSVAFWCNPISGHATLYWYQQILGQGPKLLIQFQNNGVVDDSQLPKDRFSAERLKGVDSTLKIQPAKLEDSAVYLCASSTTGTGGYTFGSGTRLTVV.

The chain has TRBV27 and TRBJ1-1; D perhaps matches TRBD1 (5 bases). With 2 bases removed from V and 4 bases from J, the gap between germline ends came to 8 bases. The CDR3 extends over 13 amino acids. Germline-derived CDR1 and CDR2 are MNHEY and SMNVEV (reference sequence). The DNA for the CDR3 is TGTGCCAGCAGTTTAACAGGAAGCACTGAAGCTTTCTTT. It translates to CASSLTGSTEAFF.

This clonotype appeared many times. J is TRBJ2-7 and V is TRBV28; D gene unclear. The V gene lost 6 bases and the J gene lost 5 bases, with 20 bases spanning the gap. The CDR3 sequence is 15 residues long. Germline V CDR1 and CDR2: MDHEN, SYDVKM. The CDR3 is CASSPTRLVGHEQYF. The CDR3 DNA reads as TGTGCCAGCAGCCCGACACGACTGGTTGGACACGAGCAGTACTTC.

This clonotype was detected ten times or more. The chain combines TRBV28 with TRBJ1-2; 7 positions match TRBD1. Trimming removed 6 bases from V and 3 bases from J; junction bases left unmatched: 13. This CDR3 has 16 residues. Germline V gives CDR1 MDHEN, CDR2 SYDVKM. The CDR3 here is CASSRATGDSYYGYTF. For the CDR3, the DNA is TGTGCCAGCAGCCGCGCCACAGGGGACTCATACTATGGCTACACCTTC.

This clonotype was seen just once. V and J are TRBV15 and TRBJ1-4; 7 nucleotides align to TRBD1. CDR1 LNHNV and CDR2 YYDKDF come from the germline V gene (reference sequence). This CDR3 is 16 amino acids long. V was pared by 1 base and J by 7 bases, with 9 bases of the junction left unmatched. In DNA, the CDR3 is TGTGCCACCAGCAGAGCGGGGCGGGACAGTCCTGAAAAACTGTTTTTT. Its translation: CATSRAGRDSPEKLFF. Based on the CDR3 plus reference TRBV15 and TRBJ1-4, the full variable domain is DAMVIQNPRYQVTQFGKPVTLSCSQTLNHNVMYWYQQKSSQAPKLLFHYYDKDFNNEADTPDNFQSRRPNTSFCFLDIRSPGLGDTAMYLCATSRAGRDSPEKLFFGSGTQLSVL.

This clonotype was detected once. This may come from a read error, since a much larger clone is one base off. This rearrangement joins TRBV15 to TRBJ2-3; 10 nucleotides line up with TRBD1. There are 16 residues in the CDR3. The germline V gene has CDR1 LNHNV and CDR2 YYDKDF (reference sequence). The CDR3 bases are TGTGTCACCAGCAGAGGGGGACAGGGGAGGACAGATACGCAGTATTTT. It translates to CVTSRGGQGRTDTQYF.

This clonotype was detected ten times or more. CDR3 in DNA: TGTGCCTGGAGTGCTAACCCGAACACCGGGGAGCTGTTTTTT. This encodes CAWSANPNTGELFF. The chain links TRBV30 to TRBJ2-2; unclear D gene. The CDR3 has 14 residues. Looked up from germline, CDR1 is GTSNPN and CDR2 is SVGIG (reference sequence). Deletions cut 1 base from V and 0 bases from J, with 6 bases between.

This clonotype was counted a single time. With a much larger clone just one base away, this may be a read error. This chain joins TRBV6-1 and TRBJ2-1; D tentatively fits TRBD1 or TRBD2 (6 bases each). CDR3 length: 17 residues. The germline V gene encodes CDR1 MNHNS and CDR2 SASEGT. V lost 6 bases to trimming and J lost 1 base, with 19 bases between them. The DNA for the CDR3 is TGTGCCAGCAGGGGGGCTAGCGAGATCCGATCCTACAATGAGCAGTTCTTC. Translation: CASRGASEIRSYNEQFF.

In this sample, this clonotype turned up many times. The chain joins TRBV20-1 to TRBJ2-3; D is unclear. CDR1 is DFQATT and CDR2 is SNEGSKA in the germline V gene (reference sequence). The CDR3 is 14 residues long. With 1 base removed from V and 5 bases from J, the gap between germline ends came to 13 bases. CDR3 coding DNA: TGCAGTGCTAGAGCCGGTGGCAGTGGAGATACGCAGTATTTT. Translating it yields CSARAGGSGDTQYF.